This T cell receptor beta chain was retrieved from a study of blood T cell repertoires in COVID-19. Study-level information: From the United States, Italy and Spain came samples of acute and convalescent COVID-19.

This table comes from immunoSEQ multiplex PCR, and its TCRdb copy is limited to in-frame clones, with some not included. In the table there are about 200,000 clones, around 81% of which are singletons. Adults between roughly 18 and 90 years of age took part from 20 to 25 US areas. Cohort placement rested on clinical history that participants reported themselves. Deletions cut 4 bases from V and 2 bases from J, with 11 bases between. Per the germline V gene, CDR1 is MNHEY and CDR2 is SVGEGT. The CDR3 contains 14 residues. The origin of this receptor is a woman between 50 and 59 years old with acute COVID-19. The chain joins TRBV6-2 or TRBV6-3 to TRBJ1-2; weak D call: TRBD1 (6 bases). Sequencing was performed on PBMCs or T cells enriched from blood (not recorded which). The CDR3 here is CASSSPDRNYGYTF. The CDR3 coding sequence is TGTGCCAGCAGTTCTCCGGACAGAAACTATGGCTACACCTTC.